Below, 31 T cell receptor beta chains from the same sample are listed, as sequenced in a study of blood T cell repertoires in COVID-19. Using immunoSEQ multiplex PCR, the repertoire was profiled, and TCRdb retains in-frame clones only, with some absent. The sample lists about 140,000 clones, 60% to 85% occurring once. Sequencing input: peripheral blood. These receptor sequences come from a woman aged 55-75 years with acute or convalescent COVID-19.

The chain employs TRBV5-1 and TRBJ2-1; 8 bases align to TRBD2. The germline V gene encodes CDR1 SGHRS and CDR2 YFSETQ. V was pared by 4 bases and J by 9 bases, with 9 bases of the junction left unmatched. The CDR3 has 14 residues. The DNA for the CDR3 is TGCGCCAGCAGCCTCCCCAACGGGAGGGCTGAGCAGTTCTTC. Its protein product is CASSLPNGRAEQFF.

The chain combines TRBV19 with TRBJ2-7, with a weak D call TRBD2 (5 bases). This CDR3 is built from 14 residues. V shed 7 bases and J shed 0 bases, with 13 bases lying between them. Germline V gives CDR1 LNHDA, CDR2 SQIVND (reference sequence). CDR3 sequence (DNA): TGTGCCAGTAAGGAACGGAGGAGCTCCTACGAGCAGTACTTC. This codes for CASKERRSSYEQYF. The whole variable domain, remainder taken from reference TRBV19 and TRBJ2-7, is DGGITQSPKYLFRKEGQNVTLSCEQNLNHDAMYWYRQDPGQGLRLIYYSQIVNDFQKGDIAEGYSVSREKKESFPLTVTSAQKNPTAFYLCASKERRSSYEQYFGPGTRLTVT.

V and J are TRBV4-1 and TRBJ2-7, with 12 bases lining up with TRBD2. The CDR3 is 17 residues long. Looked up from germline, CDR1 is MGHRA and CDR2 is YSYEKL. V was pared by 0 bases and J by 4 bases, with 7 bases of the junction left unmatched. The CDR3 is CASSQDLRLAGDYEQYF. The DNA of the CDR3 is TGCGCCAGCAGCCAAGATCTTAGACTAGCGGGAGATTACGAGCAGTACTTC.

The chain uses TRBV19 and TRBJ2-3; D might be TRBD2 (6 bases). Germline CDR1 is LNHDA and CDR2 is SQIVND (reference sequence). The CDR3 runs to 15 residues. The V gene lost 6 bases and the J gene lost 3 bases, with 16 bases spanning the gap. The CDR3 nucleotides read TGTGCCAGTAGATTCGGACCGAGCGGGACAGATACGCAGTATTTT. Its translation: CASRFGPSGTDTQYF.

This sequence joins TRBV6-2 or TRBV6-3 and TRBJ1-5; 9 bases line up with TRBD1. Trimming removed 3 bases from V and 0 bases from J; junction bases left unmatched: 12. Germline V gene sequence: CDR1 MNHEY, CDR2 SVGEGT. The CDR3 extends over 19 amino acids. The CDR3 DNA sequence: TGTGCCAGCAGTTATAACTTTGCGGACAGGGGAATTAGCAATCAGCCCCAGCATTTT. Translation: CASSYNFADRGISNQPQHF.

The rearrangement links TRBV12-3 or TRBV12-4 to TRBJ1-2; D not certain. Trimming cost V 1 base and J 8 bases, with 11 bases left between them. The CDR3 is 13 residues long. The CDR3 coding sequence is TGTGCCAGCAGTTTAGGGGGAGGAGGGGGCTACACCTTC. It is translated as CASSLGGGGGYTF.

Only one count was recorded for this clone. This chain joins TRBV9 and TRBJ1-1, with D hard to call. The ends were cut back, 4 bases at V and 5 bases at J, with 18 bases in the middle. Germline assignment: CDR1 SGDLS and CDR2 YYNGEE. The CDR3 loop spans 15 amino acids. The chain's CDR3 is CASSPRGVAGTEAFF. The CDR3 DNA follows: TGTGCCAGCAGCCCTCGGGGTGTGGCGGGGACTGAAGCTTTCTTT. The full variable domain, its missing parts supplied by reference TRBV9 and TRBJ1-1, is DSGVTQTPKHLITATGQRVTLRCSPRSGDLSVYWYQQSLDQGLQFLIQYYNGEERAKGNILERFSAQQFPDLHSELNLSSLELGDSALYFCASSPRGVAGTEAFFGQGTRLTVV.

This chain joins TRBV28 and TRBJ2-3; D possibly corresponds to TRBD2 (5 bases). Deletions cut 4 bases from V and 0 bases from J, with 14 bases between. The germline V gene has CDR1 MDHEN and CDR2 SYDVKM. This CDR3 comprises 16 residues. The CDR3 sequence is CASSSARGQSTDTQYF. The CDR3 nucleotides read TGTGCCAGCAGTTCCGCTCGGGGTCAGAGCACAGATACGCAGTATTTT.

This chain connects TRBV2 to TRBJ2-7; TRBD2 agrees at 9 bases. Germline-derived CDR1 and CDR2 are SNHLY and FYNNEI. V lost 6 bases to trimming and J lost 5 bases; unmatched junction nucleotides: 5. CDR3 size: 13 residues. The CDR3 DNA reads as TGTGCCAGCAGGTCCGGGACTAGCCACGAGCAGTACTTC. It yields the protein CASRSGTSHEQYF. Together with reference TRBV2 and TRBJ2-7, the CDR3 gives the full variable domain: EPEVTQTPSHQVTQMGQEVILRCVPISNHLYFYWYRQILGQKVEFLVSFYNNEISEKSEIFDDQFSVERPDGSNFTLKIRSTKLEDSAMYFCASRSGTSHEQYFGPGTRLTVT.

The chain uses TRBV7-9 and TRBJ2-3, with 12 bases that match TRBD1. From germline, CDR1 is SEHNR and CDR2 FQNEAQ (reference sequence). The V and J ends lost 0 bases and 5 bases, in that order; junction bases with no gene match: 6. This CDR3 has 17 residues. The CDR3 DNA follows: TGTGCCAGCAGCTTAGCGGGGACAGGGGGCGTCGGAGATACGCAGTATTTT. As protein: CASSLAGTGGVGDTQYF.

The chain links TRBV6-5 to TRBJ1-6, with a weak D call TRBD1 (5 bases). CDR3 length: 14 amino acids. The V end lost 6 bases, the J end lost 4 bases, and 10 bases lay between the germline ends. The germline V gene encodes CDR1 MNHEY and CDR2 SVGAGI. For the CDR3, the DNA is TGTGCCAGCAGGGCTGGGGGGTATAATTCACCCCTCCACTTT. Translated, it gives CASRAGGYNSPLHF.

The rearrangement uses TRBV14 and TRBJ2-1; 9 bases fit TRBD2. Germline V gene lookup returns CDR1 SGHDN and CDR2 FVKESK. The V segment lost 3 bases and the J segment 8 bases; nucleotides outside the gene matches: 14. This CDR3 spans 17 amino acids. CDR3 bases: TGTGCCAGCAGCCAGCCGGGACTAGCCGGAAATGTCCATGAGCAGTTCTTC. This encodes CASSQPGLAGNVHEQFF.

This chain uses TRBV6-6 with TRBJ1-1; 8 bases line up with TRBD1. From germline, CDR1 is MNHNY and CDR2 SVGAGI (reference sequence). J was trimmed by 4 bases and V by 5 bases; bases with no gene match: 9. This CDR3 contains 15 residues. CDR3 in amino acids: CASSLTGGSGTEAFF. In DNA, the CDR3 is TGTGCCAGCAGTCTAACAGGGGGAAGCGGCACTGAAGCTTTCTTT.

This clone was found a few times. As DNA, the CDR3 is TGTGCCAGCAGTTTCCGACAGGGACTCACAGATACGCAGTATTTT. It is translated as CASSFRQGLTDTQYF. The V call is TRBV27, the J call TRBJ2-3, with D perhaps matching TRBD1 (7 bases). Trimming shortened V by 3 bases and J by 2 bases, and 12 bases separated the two germline ends. Looked up from germline, CDR1 is MNHEY and CDR2 is SMNVEV (reference sequence). The CDR3 extends over 15 amino acids.

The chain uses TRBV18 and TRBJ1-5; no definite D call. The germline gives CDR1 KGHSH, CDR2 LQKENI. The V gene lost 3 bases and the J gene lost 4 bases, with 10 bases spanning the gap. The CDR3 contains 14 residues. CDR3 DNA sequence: TGTGCCAGCTCACCTGCGCCCGCTAATCAGCCCCAGCATTTT. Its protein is CASSPAPANQPQHF.

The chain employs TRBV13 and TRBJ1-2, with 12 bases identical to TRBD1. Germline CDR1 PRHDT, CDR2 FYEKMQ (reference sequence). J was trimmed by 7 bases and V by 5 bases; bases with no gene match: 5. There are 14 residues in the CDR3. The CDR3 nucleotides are TGTGCCAGCAGCCAGGGACAGGGGGCAATTGGCTACACCTTC. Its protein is CASSQGQGAIGYTF.

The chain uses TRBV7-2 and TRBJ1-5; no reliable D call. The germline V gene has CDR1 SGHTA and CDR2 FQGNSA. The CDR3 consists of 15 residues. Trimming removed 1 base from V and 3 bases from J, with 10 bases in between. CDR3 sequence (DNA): TGTGCCAGCAGCTTAGGGTTAGTAAACAATCAGCCCCAGCATTTT. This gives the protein CASSLGLVNNQPQHF.

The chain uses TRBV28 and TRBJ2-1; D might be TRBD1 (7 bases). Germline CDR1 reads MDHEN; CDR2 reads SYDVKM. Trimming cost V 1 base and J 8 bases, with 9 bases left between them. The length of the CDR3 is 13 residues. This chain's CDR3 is CASSLSRGDEQFF. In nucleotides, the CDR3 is TGTGCCAGCAGTTTATCCAGGGGGGATGAGCAGTTCTTC. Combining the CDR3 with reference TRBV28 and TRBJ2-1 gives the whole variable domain DVKVTQSSRYLVKRTGEKVFLECVQDMDHENMFWYRQDPGLGLRLIYFSYDVKMKEKGDIPEGYSVSREKKERFSLILESASTNQTSMYLCASSLSRGDEQFFGPGTRLTVL.

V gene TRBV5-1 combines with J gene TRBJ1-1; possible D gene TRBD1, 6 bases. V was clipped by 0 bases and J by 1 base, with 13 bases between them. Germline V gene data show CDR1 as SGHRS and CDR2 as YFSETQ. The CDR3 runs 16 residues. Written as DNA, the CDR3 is TGCGCCAGCAGCTTGGCGGGGGGCTTGGGGAACACTGAAGCTTTCTTT. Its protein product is CASSLAGGLGNTEAFF.

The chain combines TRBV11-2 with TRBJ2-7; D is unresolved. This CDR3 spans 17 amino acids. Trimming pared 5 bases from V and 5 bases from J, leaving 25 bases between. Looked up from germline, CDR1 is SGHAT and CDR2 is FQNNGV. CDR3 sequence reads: CASSPQITRQASHEQYF. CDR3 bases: TGTGCCAGCAGCCCCCAGATTACCCGGCAGGCCTCGCACGAGCAGTACTTC.

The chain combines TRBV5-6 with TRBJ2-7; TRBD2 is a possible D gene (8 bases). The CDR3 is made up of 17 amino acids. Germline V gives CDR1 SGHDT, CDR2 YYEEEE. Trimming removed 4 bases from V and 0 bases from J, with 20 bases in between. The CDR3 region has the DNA TGTGCCAGCAGCACCCCGGGAGGGGGCGAATCCTCCTACGAGCAGTACTTC. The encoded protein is CASSTPGGGESSYEQYF.

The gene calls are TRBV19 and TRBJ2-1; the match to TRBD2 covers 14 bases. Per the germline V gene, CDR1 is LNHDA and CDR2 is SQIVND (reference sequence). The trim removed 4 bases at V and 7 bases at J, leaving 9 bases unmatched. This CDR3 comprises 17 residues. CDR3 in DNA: TGTGCCAGTAGTACACCGTCCGGGACTAGCGGGAGAAATGAGCAGTTCTTC. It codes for CASSTPSGTSGRNEQFF.

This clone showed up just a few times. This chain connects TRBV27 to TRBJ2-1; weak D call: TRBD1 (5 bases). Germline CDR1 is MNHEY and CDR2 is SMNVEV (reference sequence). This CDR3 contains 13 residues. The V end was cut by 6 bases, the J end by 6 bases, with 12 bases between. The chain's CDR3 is CASRQGLFNEQFF. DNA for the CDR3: TGTGCCAGCAGGCAGGGTTTATTCAATGAGCAGTTCTTC.

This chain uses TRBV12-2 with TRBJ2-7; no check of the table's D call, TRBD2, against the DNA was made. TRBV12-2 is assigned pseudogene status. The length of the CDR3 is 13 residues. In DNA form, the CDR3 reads TGTGCAAGTCGCTTAGGAGGAGGCTACGAGCAGTACTTC. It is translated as CASRLGGGYEQYF.

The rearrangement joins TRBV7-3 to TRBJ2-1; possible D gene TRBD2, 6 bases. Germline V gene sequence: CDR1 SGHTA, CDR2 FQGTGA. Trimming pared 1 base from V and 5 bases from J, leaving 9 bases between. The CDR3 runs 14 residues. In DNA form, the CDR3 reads TGTGCCAGCAGCTTAAGGTGGGAGGACAATGAGCAGTTCTTC. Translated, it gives CASSLRWEDNEQFF.

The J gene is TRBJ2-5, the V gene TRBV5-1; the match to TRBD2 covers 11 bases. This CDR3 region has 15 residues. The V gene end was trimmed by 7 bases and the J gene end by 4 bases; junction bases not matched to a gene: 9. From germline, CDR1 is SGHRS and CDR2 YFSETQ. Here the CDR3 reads CASALYLAGGETQYF. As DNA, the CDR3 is TGCGCCAGCGCCCTTTACCTAGCGGGAGGAGAGACCCAGTACTTC. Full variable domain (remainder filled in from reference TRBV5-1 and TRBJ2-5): KAGVTQTPRYLIKTRGQQVTLSCSPISGHRSVSWYQQTPGQGLQFLFEYFSETQRNKGNFPGRFSGRQFSNSRSEMNVSTLELGDSALYLCASALYLAGGETQYFGPGTRLLVL.

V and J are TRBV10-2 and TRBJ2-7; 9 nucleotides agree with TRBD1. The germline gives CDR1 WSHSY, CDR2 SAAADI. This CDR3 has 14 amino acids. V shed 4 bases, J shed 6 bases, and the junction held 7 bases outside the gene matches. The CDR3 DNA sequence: TGCGCCAGCAGTGTTGGGACAGGGTATTCCGAGCAGTACTTC. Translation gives CASSVGTGYSEQYF.

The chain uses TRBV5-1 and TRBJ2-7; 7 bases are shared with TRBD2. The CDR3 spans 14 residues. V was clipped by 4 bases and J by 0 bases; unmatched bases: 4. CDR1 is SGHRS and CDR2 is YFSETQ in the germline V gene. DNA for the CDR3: TGCGCCAGCAGCCTGCTAGCGGACTCCTACGAGCAGTACTTC. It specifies CASSLLADSYEQYF.

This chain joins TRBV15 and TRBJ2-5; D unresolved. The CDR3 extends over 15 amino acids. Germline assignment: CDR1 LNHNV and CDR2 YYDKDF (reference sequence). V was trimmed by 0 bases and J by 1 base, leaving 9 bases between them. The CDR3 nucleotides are TGTGCCACCAGCAGAGATTGGAACAGCCAAGAGACCCAGTACTTC. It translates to CATSRDWNSQETQYF.

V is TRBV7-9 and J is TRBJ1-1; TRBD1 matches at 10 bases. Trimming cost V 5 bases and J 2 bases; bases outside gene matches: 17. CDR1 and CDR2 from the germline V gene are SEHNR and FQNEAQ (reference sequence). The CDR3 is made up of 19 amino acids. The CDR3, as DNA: TGTGCCAGCAGCGAAAGGGACAGGGGAATTCTCAGGGGCAACACTGAAGCTTTCTTT. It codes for CASSERDRGILRGNTEAFF.

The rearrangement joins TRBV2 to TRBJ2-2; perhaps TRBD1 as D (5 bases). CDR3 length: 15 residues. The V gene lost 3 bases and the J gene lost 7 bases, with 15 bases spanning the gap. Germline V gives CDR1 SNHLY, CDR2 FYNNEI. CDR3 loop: CASSDDRYLLGELFF. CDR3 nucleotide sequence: TGTGCCAGCAGTGATGACAGATATCTCCTCGGGGAGCTGTTTTTT.